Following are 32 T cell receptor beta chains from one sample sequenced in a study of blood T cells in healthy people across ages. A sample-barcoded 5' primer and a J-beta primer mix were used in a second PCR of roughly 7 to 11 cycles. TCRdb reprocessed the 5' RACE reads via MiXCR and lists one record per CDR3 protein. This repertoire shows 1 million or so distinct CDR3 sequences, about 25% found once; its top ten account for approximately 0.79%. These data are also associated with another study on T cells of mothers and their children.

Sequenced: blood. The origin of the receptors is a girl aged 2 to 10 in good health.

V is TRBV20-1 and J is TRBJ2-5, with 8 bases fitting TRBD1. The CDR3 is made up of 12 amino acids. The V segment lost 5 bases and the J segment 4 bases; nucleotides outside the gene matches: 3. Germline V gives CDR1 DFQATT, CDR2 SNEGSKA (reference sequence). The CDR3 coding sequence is TGCAGTGCTGTTGGGACAGGAGAGACCCAGTACTTC. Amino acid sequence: CSAVGTGETQYF.

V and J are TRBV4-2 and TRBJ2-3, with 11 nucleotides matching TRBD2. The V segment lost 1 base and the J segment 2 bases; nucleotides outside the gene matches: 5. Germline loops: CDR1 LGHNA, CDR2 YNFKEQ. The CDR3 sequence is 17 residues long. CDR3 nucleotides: TGTGCCAGCAGCCAAGTCTTAGCGGGGGGGCCCACAGATACGCAGTATTTT. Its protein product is CASSQVLAGGPTDTQYF.

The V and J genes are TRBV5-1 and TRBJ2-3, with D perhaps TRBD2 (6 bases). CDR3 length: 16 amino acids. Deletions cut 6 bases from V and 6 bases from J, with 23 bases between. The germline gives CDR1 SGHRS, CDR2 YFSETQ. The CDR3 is CASKVWASAMADTQYF. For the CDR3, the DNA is TGCGCCAGCAAGGTCTGGGCTAGCGCAATGGCGGATACGCAGTATTTT.

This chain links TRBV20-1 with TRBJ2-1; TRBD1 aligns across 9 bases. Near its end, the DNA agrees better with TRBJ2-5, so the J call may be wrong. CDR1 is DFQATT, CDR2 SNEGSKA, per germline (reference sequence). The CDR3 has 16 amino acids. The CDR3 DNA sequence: TGCAGTGCTAGAAAATGGGGGGACAGGGCTAGGGAGACCCAGTACTTC. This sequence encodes CSARKWGDRARETQYF.

CDR3 coding DNA: TGTGCCAGCAGCTCCCGATGGGGGAACACTGAAGCTTTCTTT. Amino acids: CASSSRWGNTEAFF. The chain is built from TRBV7-2 and TRBJ1-1; D is undetermined. Trimming left V 4 bases short and J 1 base short, with 10 bases between. The CDR3 length is 14 residues. The germline gives CDR1 SGHTA, CDR2 FQGNSA.

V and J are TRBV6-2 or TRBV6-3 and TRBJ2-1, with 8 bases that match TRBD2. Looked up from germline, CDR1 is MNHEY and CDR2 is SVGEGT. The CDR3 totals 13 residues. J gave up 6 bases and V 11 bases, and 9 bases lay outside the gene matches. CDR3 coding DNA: TGTGCCGCCTCGGGACTAGTCAGCAATGAGCAGTTCTTC. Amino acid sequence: CAASGLVSNEQFF.

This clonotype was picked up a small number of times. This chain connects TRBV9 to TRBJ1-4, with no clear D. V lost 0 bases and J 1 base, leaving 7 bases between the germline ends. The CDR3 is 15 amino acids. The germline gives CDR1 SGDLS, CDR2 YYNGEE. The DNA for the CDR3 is TGTGCCAGCAGCGTAGAGTCGGGAACTAATGAAAAACTGTTTTTT. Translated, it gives CASSVESGTNEKLFF.

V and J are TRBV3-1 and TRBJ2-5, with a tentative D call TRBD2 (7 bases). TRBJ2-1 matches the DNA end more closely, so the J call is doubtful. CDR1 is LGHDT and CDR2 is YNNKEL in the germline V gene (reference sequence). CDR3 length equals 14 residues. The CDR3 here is CASSLEFPRGAQFF. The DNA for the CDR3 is TGTGCCAGCAGCCTCGAGTTCCCCCGGGGGGCGCAGTTCTTC.

CDR3 residues: CASSLKTSPDTQYF. CDR3 coding DNA: TGCGCCAGCAGCTTGAAGACTAGTCCAGATACGCAGTATTTT. The genes are TRBV5-1 and TRBJ2-3, with TRBD2 as a possible D gene (6 bases). Germline V gene data show CDR1 as SGHRS and CDR2 as YFSETQ. The CDR3 runs 14 residues. V was shortened by 1 base and J by 4 bases, with 10 bases between the two germline ends.

The CDR3 coding sequence is TGTGCCAGCAGCTTCGGAGCGGACCTAGCCAAAAACATTCAGTACTTC. Protein sequence: CASSFGADLAKNIQYF. The chain combines TRBV11-2 with TRBJ2-4; possibly TRBD2 for D (5 bases). The CDR3 sequence is 16 residues long. Germline CDR1 reads SGHAT; CDR2 reads FQNNGV. The V end lost 3 bases, the J end lost 0 bases, and 12 bases lay between the germline ends.

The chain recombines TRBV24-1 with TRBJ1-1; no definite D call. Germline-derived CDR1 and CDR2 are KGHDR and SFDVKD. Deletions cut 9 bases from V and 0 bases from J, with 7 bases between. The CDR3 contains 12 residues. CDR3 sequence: CATASMNTEAFF. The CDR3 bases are TGTGCCACCGCGTCCATGAACACTGAAGCTTTCTTT.

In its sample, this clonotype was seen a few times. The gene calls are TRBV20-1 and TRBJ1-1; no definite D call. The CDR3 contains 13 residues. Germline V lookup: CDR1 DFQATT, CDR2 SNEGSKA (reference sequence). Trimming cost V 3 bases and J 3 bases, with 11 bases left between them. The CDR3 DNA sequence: TGCAGTGCTAGCGCAGACCTTTACACTGAAGCTTTCTTT. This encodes CSASADLYTEAFF.

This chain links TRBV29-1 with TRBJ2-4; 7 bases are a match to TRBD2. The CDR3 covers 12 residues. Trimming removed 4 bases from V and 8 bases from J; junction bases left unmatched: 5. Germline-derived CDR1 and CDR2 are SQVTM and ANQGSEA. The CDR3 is CSVGGGMDIQYF. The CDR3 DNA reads TGCAGCGTTGGGGGAGGGATGGACATTCAGTACTTC.

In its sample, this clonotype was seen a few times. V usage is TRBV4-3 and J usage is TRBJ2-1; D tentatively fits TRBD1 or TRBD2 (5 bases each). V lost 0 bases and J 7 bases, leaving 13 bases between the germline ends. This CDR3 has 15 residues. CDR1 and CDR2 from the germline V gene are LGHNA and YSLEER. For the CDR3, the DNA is TGCGCCAGCAGCCAAGATTGGGACCTCGTAAATGAGCAGTTCTTC. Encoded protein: CASSQDWDLVNEQFF.

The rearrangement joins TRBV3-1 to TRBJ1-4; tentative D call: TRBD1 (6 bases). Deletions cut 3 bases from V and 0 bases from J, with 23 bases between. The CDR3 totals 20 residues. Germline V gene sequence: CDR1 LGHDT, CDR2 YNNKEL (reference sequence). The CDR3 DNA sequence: TGTGCCAGCAGCCATCCCCCCGGGACAACCCAGCCTGCAACTAATGAAAAACTGTTTTTT. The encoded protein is CASSHPPGTTQPATNEKLFF.

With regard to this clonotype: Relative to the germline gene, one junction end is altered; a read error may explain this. The chain's CDR3 is CSAGDAAGGRGEQFF. For the CDR3, the DNA is TGCAGTGCTGGAGATGCGGCGGGGGGCCGGGGTGAGCAGTTCTTC. This chain joins TRBV20-1 and TRBJ2-5; 8 bases are a match to TRBD2. Judging by the DNA end, TRBJ2-1 fits better; the J call may be wrong. The CDR3 spans 15 residues. Germline assignment: CDR1 DFQATT and CDR2 SNEGSKA (reference sequence).

The CDR3 loop is CASSQYWDSVGDTQYF. DNA for the CDR3: TGTGCCAGCAGCCAATATTGGGATAGTGTTGGAGATACGCAGTATTTT. The J gene is TRBJ2-3, the V gene TRBV14; no clear D gene. Trimming cost V 2 bases and J 5 bases, with 17 bases left between them. This CDR3 is built from 16 residues. Germline CDR1 and CDR2: SGHDN and FVKESK.

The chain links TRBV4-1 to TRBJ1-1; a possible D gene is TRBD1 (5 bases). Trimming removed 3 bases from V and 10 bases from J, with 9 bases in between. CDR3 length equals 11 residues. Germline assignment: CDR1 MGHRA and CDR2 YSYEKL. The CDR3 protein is CASSQGLGAFF. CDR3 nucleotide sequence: TGCGCCAGCAGCCAGGGACTTGGAGCTTTCTTT.

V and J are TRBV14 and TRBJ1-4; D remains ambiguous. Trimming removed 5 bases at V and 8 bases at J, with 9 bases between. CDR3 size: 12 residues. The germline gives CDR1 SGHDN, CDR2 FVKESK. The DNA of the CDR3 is TGTGCCAGCAGCGCTCCGAGGGAAAAACTGTTTTTT. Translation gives CASSAPREKLFF.

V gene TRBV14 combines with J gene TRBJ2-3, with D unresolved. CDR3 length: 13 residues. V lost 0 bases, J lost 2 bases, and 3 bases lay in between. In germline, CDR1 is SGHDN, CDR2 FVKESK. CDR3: CASSQENTDTQYF. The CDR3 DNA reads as TGTGCCAGCAGCCAAGAGAACACAGATACGCAGTATTTT.

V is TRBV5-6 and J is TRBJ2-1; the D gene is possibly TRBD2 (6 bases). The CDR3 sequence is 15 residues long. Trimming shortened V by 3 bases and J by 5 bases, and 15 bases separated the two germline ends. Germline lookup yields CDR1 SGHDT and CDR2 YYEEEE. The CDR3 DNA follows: TGTGCCAGCAGCTCAACGGGACTGAAAGACAATGAGCAGTTCTTC. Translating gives CASSSTGLKDNEQFF.

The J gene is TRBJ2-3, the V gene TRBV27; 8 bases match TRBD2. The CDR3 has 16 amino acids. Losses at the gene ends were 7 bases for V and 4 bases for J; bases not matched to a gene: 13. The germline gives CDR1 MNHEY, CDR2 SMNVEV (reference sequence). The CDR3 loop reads CASTTSREAGADTQYF. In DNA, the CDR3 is TGTGCCAGCACTACATCGCGGGAAGCGGGGGCAGATACGCAGTATTTT.

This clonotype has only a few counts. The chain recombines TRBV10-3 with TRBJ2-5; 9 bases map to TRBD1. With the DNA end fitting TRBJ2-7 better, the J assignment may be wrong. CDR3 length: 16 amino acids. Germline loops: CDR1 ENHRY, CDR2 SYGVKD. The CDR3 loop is CAISDITGGTPGEQYF. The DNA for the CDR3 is TGTGCCATCAGCGATATTACAGGGGGCACCCCTGGCGAGCAGTACTTC.

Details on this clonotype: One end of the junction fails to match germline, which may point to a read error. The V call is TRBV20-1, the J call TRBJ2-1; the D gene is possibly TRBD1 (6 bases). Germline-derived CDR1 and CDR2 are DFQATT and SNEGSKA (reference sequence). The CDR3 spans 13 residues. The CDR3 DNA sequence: TGCAGTCCTAGGGCAGGGGCGGGCAATGAGCAGTTCTTC. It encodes CSPRAGAGNEQFF.

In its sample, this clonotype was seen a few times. The CDR3 nucleotides are TGCGCCAGCAGCCCCGGGGCCAGGGGCACTGAAGCTTTCTTT. Its protein is CASSPGARGTEAFF. J is TRBJ1-1 and V is TRBV5-1; TRBD1 might be the D (6 bases). Looked up from germline, CDR1 is SGHRS and CDR2 is YFSETQ. This CDR3 region has 14 residues. Trimming left V 4 bases short and J 4 bases short, with 14 bases between. Combining the CDR3 with reference TRBV5-1 and TRBJ1-1 gives the whole variable domain KAGVTQTPRYLIKTRGQQVTLSCSPISGHRSVSWYQQTPGQGLQFLFEYFSETQRNKGNFPGRFSGRQFSNSRSEMNVSTLELGDSALYLCASSPGARGTEAFFGQGTRLTVV.

This chain's CDR3 is CSVAGLSNLIDNEQFF. The CDR3 DNA sequence: TGCAGCGTTGCCGGGCTCTCGAACCTGATAGACAATGAGCAGTTCTTC. The rearrangement joins TRBV29-1 to TRBJ2-1; D is undetermined. Trimming left V 4 bases short and J 5 bases short, with 21 bases between. CDR3 size: 16 residues. Germline CDR1 is SQVTM and CDR2 is ANQGSEA.

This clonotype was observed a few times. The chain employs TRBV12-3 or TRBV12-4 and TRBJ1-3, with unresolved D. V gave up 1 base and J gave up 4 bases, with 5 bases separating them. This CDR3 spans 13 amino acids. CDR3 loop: CASSLVGGNTIYF. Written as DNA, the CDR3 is TGTGCCAGCAGTTTAGTCGGCGGAAACACCATATATTTT.

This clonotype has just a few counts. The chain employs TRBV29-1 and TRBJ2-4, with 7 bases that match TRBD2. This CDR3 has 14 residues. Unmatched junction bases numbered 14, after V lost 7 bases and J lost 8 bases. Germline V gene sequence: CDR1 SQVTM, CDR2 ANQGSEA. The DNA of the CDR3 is TGCAGCGCCTTTAGGGAGGGAGGGTCGGACATTCAGTACTTC. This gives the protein CSAFREGGSDIQYF.

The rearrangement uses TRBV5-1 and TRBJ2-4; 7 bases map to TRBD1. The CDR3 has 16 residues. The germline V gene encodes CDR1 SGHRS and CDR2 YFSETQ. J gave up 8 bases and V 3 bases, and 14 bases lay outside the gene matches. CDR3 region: CASSWSDRQSVDIQYF. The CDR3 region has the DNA TGCGCCAGCAGCTGGTCGGACAGGCAGAGCGTGGACATTCAGTACTTC.

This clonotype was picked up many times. CDR3 in amino acids: CASLQGYGDEQYF. The CDR3 bases are TGTGCCAGTCTACAGGGCTACGGGGACGAGCAGTACTTC. The chain carries TRBV2 and TRBJ2-5; D perhaps matches TRBD1 (6 bases). TRBJ2-7 explains the end of the DNA better; the J call may be wrong. CDR3 length equals 13 residues. The germline V gene has CDR1 SNHLY and CDR2 FYNNEI.

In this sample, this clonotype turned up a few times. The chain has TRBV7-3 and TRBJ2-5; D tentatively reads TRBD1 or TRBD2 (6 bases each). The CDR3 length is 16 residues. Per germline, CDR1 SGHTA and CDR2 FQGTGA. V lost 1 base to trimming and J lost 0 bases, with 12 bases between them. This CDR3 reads CASSLIGGSYQETQYF. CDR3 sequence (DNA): TGTGCCAGCAGCTTAATAGGGGGGAGCTACCAAGAGACCCAGTACTTC.

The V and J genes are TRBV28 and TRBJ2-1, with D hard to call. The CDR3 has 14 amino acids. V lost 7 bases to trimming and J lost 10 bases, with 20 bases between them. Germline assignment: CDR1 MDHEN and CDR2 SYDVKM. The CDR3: CASTRPGLGREQFF. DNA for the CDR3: TGTGCCAGCACTAGACCCGGTCTAGGGCGGGAGCAGTTCTTC.